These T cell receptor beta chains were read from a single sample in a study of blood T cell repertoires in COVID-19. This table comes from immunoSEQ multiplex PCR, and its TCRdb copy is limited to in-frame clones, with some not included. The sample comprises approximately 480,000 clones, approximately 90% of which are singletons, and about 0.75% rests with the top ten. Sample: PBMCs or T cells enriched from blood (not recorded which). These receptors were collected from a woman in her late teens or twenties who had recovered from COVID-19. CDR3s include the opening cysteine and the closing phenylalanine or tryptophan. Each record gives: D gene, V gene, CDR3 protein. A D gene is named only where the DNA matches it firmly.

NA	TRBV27	CASSFLGGKRSTEAFF
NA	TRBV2	CASGSANPSYTPYGYTF
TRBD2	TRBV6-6	CASSHLLAGGPNEQYF
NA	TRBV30	CAWGIGNTIYF
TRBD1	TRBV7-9	CASSSGQGNEKLFF
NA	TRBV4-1	CASSQGNGEGNSPLHF
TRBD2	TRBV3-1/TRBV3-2	CASSQTSGGQEQFF
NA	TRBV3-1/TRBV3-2	CASSQDRGGSGNTIYF
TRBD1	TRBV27	CASSFRLRTGDYEQYF
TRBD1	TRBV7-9	CASSNQGAYNEQFF